Listed below are T cell receptor beta chains from one sample, sequenced in a study of shared clonotypes between healthy human individuals. Measured with immunoSEQ multiplex PCR; TCRdb has only the in-frame clones, and not every one. The data show more than 1,200,000 clones, 98% seen once. The material sequenced was naive CD4+ T cells sorted from blood. Source of these receptors: a man aged 25 to 40 in good health. Both conserved end residues are trimmed from each CDR3.

TRBV25-1	TRBJ1-1	ASSVPGGSNTEAF
TRBV29-1	TRBJ1-2	SSRQGDYGYT
TRBV11-3	TRBJ2-3	ASSRGTSGVGDTQY
TRBV2	TRBJ2-1	ASSESGAYNEQF
TRBV5-6	TRBJ2-7	ASSRTSGRAYEQY
TRBV15	TRBJ1-1	ATSSSVRRGTEAF
TRBV30	TRBJ1-4	AWSGRDRGPIWEKLF
TRBV6-6	TRBJ1-2	ASSLELDYGYT
TRBV5-5	TRBJ1-1	ASSFGMNTEAF
TRBV5-4	TRBJ2-7	ASSLTPWRRGTSYEQY
TRBV5-6	TRBJ2-1	ASSLFKHEQF
TRBV28	TRBJ2-1	ASTLGTSNEQF
TRBV4-3	TRBJ1-4	ASSQDAGGFNEKLF
TRBV10-2	TRBJ2-1	ASSPSGWGNEQF
TRBV21-1	TRBJ1-1	ASSFRGEPEAF
TRBV7-8	TRBJ2-3	ASSLEGTATDTQY
TRBV9	TRBJ2-7	ASSVDGGGAPPYEQY
TRBV15	TRBJ2-2	ATSREGLNTGELF
TRBV28	TRBJ2-7	ASSSLGYEQY
TRBV15	TRBJ2-7	ATSRKRGRALSSYEQY
TRBV28	TRBJ2-7	ASRDQGGSGYEQY
TRBV7-9	TRBJ1-5	ASSKTGNQPQH
TRBV6-1	TRBJ1-1	ASRSTPVSNTEAF
TRBV5-1	TRBJ2-1	ASSLWQAVNEQF
TRBV18	TRBJ2-1	ASSPPGTRAGYNEQF
TRBV10-2	TRBJ1-5	ASSQGQVSNQPQH
TRBV11-3	TRBJ2-3	ASSLVGADTQY
TRBV28	TRBJ1-5	ASHNRPSNQPQH
TRBV6-5	TRBJ2-1	ASREATYNEQF
TRBV10-3	TRBJ2-7	AIGTSGYYEQY
TRBV10-2	TRBJ2-1	ASRQNPSGTNEQF
TRBV6-1	TRBJ2-2	ASSEQGIGELF
TRBV7-9	TRBJ1-1	ASSLVEGNEAF
TRBV2	TRBJ2-7	ASLSGRFYEQY
TRBV10-3	TRBJ1-3	AISAPRASGNTIY
TRBV7-2	TRBJ2-2	ASGGDREALATNTGELF
TRBV14	TRBJ2-1	ASSLASSYNEQF
TRBV15	TRBJ2-7	ATSRTSGSEQY
TRBV5-8	TRBJ1-5	ASRPKGTGNQPQH
TRBV19	TRBJ1-2	ASSTQQGDYGYT
TRBV6-5	TRBJ2-7	ASKEGAPYEQY
TRBV14	TRBJ2-1	ASSQDEARAQILRYNEQF
TRBV2	TRBJ1-1	ASKMVGQSTEAF
TRBV18	TRBJ2-1	ASSPPRARDRVGERDEQF
TRBV29-1	TRBJ1-4	SVVGGGANEKLF
TRBV7-9	TRBJ2-1	ASSLLSWDLHNEQF
TRBV9	TRBJ1-1	ASSVAGQNTEAF
TRBV6-5	TRBJ2-2	ASSYLPGPNTGELF
TRBV5-1	TRBJ2-7	ASSRDYEQY
TRBV21-1	TRBJ2-7	ASSQGQPYEQY
TRBV5-4	TRBJ2-5	ASSSLEEETQY
TRBV5-5	TRBJ2-5	ASSLAQVVETQY
TRBV5-4	TRBJ2-7	ASSLEGATYEQY
TRBV10-2	TRBJ1-5	ASRGQVNQPQH
TRBV11-2	TRBJ2-1	ASSLDSTSGSVDEQF
TRBV18	TRBJ1-3	ASSPLTLYRISSGNTIY
TRBV7-7	TRBJ2-1	ASSLGTVVDNEQF
TRBV28	TRBJ2-1	ASSFPLLAGGLPYNEQF